The entry below gives a single T cell receptor beta chain sequence along with its context. No antigen is known for it. This entry comes from a study of CD8+CD57+ T cells in acquired aplastic anemia. Study-level background: The study obtained an average of around 3.1 ug of DNA from sorted CD4+ and CD8+ cells.

Genomic DNA constituted the template upon which TCR beta VDJ and CDR3 profiling was performed. TCRdb re-analysed the reads in MiXCR, keeping a single row per CDR3 protein. The sample includes under 200,000 distinct CDR3 sequences, around 48% of them seen just once. CDR1 is SEHNR, CDR2 FQNEAQ, per germline (reference sequence). This CDR3 has 15 amino acids. V lost 5 bases to trimming and J lost 4 bases, with 17 bases between them. CD8+CD57+ cell expansion, shown by flow cytometry, had occurred in the patients selected for sequencing. Study observations and caveats: In common between the patients and the controls were around 30 CD8+ CDR3 sequences. Controls and patients did not differ significantly in CD8+ Simpson's diversity.

This rearrangement joins TRBV7-9 to TRBJ2-5; no firm D call. The specimen was sorted CD4+, CD8+, or CD8+CD57+ T cells (not recorded which) from PBMCs. The clonotype originates from a human donor with aplastic anemia. The CDR3 reads CASSVRWVERETQYF. The CDR3 DNA follows: TGTGCCAGCAGCGTCCGGTGGGTTGAGCGAGAGACCCAGTACTTC. Full variable domain (missing parts from reference TRBV7-9 and TRBJ2-5): DTGVSQNPRHKITKRGQNVTFRCDPISEHNRLYWYRQTLGQGPEFLTYFQNEAQLEKSRLLSDRFSAERPKGSFSTLEIQRTEQGDSAMYLCASSVRWVERETQYFGPGTRLLVL.